These 13 T cell receptor beta chains were sequenced from one sample in a study of beta chain features in type 1 diabetes. Regarding the study as a whole: Among patients with Type 1 diabetes, TCRB CDR3s were moderately but significantly shorter in every one of the four CD4+ subsets.

These TCRs' antigens remain unknown. Reverse transcription of all isolated RNA meant that expressed TCRB transcripts were sequenced. Assay: immunoSEQ multiplex PCR; the TCRdb copy retains only in-frame clones and omits some. Of some 280,000 clones in the sample, roughly 13% are singletons; the top ten hold 0.015% to 0.02%. Sequenced input: naive CD4+ T cells from blood. These receptors originate from a man aged 25-45 years with type 1 diabetes.

The sample holds a few counts of this clone. This chain joins TRBV30 and TRBJ2-1, with 13 positions matching TRBD2. Germline CDR1 and CDR2: GTSNPN and SVGIG (reference sequence). Trimming removed 1 base from V and 7 bases from J; junction bases left unmatched: 10. This CDR3 is 17 amino acids long. CDR3 residues: CAWSGVGGLAGWNEQFF. The CDR3 DNA reads as TGTGCCTGGAGTGGGGTGGGGGGACTAGCGGGATGGAATGAGCAGTTCTTC.

This chain links TRBV29-1 with TRBJ2-2; D is perhaps TRBD1 (5 bases). Germline loops: CDR1 SQVTM, CDR2 ANQGSEA. This CDR3 has 13 amino acids. Trimming cost V 5 bases and J 7 bases, with 14 bases left between them. The CDR3 DNA sequence: TGCAGCGTTCAGAACAGGCTTGTCGGGGAGCTGTTTTTT. It specifies CSVQNRLVGELFF.

As regards this clone: Distinct nucleotide sequences in the sample also encode this CDR3. The chain uses TRBV28 and TRBJ2-1, with 7 bases identical to TRBD2. CDR3 size: 12 residues. J was trimmed by 10 bases and V by 5 bases; bases with no gene match: 5. Germline loops: CDR1 MDHEN, CDR2 SYDVKM. CDR3 residues: CASSLLGGEQFF. The CDR3 nucleotides are TGTGCCAGCAGTCTTCTCGGGGGGGAGCAGTTCTTC.

V and J are TRBV28 and TRBJ2-7, with a possible D match to TRBD1 (5 bases). Trimming left V 2 bases short and J 8 bases short, with 13 bases between. The length of the CDR3 is 13 residues. Germline V gene sequence: CDR1 MDHEN, CDR2 SYDVKM. CDR3 bases: TGTGCCAGCAGTTTAACTGGGGCCGGCAAGCAGTACTTC. It yields the protein CASSLTGAGKQYF. Full variable domain (outside the CDR3, taken from reference TRBV28 and TRBJ2-7): DVKVTQSSRYLVKRTGEKVFLECVQDMDHENMFWYRQDPGLGLRLIYFSYDVKMKEKGDIPEGYSVSREKKERFSLILESASTNQTSMYLCASSLTGAGKQYFGPGTRLTVT.

The sample holds a few counts of this clone. The chain joins TRBV7-3 to TRBJ2-1, with 12 bases lining up with TRBD2. The CDR3 contains 15 residues. Germline V lookup: CDR1 SGHTA, CDR2 FQGTGA. The ends lost 6 bases at V and 6 bases at J; junction bases unmatched: 6. CDR3 region: CASRPLAGGSNEQFF. CDR3 nucleotides: TGTGCCAGCAGACCACTAGCGGGAGGATCCAATGAGCAGTTCTTC.

This clone occurred a few times. The V gene is TRBV7-8, the J gene TRBJ2-5; D unclear. Germline V CDR1 and CDR2: SGHVS, FQNEAQ. There are 14 residues in the CDR3. Trimming left V 5 bases short and J 5 bases short, with 15 bases between. The CDR3 bases are TGTGCCAGCAGCCTAGGTACTACCGTCGAGACCCAGTACTTC. It specifies CASSLGTTVETQYF. The variable domain in full, completed from reference TRBV7-8 and TRBJ2-5, reads GAGVSQSPRYKVAKRGQDVALRCDPISGHVSLFWYQQALGQGPEFLTYFQNEAQLDKSGLPSDRFFAERPEGSVSTLKIQRTQQEDSAVYLCASSLGTTVETQYFGPGTRLLVL.

This clone was counted only a few times. V usage is TRBV7-8 and J usage is TRBJ2-1; TRBD2 matches at 11 bases. Trimming took 5 bases from V and 4 from J; bases not matched to a gene: 4. Germline V gene lookup returns CDR1 SGHVS and CDR2 FQNEAQ. CDR3 length equals 15 residues. The CDR3 loop reads CASSELAGAYNEQFF. The CDR3 DNA is TGTGCCAGCAGCGAACTAGCGGGAGCGTACAATGAGCAGTTCTTC.

CDR3 loop: CASSLISGEQFF. Here the CDR3 DNA reads TGTGCCAGCAGCTTAATTAGCGGTGAGCAGTTCTTC. The chain joins TRBV7-3 to TRBJ2-1; D possibly corresponds to TRBD2 (6 bases). The germline V gene encodes CDR1 SGHTA and CDR2 FQGTGA. This CDR3 is built from 12 residues. The germline V and J ends were trimmed by 1 base and 9 bases, with 7 bases remaining between them.

V and J are TRBV28 and TRBJ2-1, with a tentative D call TRBD2 (5 bases). The CDR3 is made up of 12 amino acids. Germline values: CDR1 MDHEN, CDR2 SYDVKM. Deletions cut 6 bases from V and 12 bases from J, with 15 bases between. The CDR3 loop is CASRIRVGGQFF. The CDR3 DNA follows: TGTGCCAGCAGGATTCGGGTAGGAGGGCAGTTCTTC.

This clone was seen a handful of times. The rearrangement links TRBV5-6 to TRBJ1-1, with D maybe TRBD1 (5 bases). The CDR3 length is 15 residues. Germline V gene data show CDR1 as SGHDT and CDR2 as YYEEEE. The V end lost 3 bases, the J end lost 5 bases, and 17 bases lay between the germline ends. The CDR3 region has the DNA TGTGCCAGCAGCTCTACAGCATGGGGGGTGACTGAAGCTTTCTTT. This codes for CASSSTAWGVTEAFF.

There are a few counts of this clone. This CDR3 is CASAGVRTDTQYF. DNA of the CDR3: TGTGCTAGTGCAGGGGTTCGCACAGATACGCAGTATTTT. The chain has TRBV12-5 and TRBJ2-3, with D possibly TRBD1 on 6 matching bases. V shed 7 bases and J shed 1 base, with 9 bases lying between them. CDR1 and CDR2 (germline): LGHNT, FRNRAP. The CDR3 runs 13 residues.

This chain connects TRBV30 to TRBJ1-2; D is undetermined. Germline V gives CDR1 GTSNPN, CDR2 SVGIG (reference sequence). V was clipped by 0 bases and J by 11 bases, with 10 bases between them. CDR3 size: 11 residues. CDR3 coding DNA: TGTGCCTGGAGTGTAGCGCTCTCGTACACCTTC. It is translated as CAWSVALSYTF.

This clone appeared a few times. The J gene is TRBJ2-7, the V gene TRBV2, with TRBD1 as a possible D gene (6 bases). V lost 6 bases, J lost 7 bases, and 16 bases lay in between. The CDR3 sequence is 13 residues long. CDR1 and CDR2 (germline): SNHLY, FYNNEI. The CDR3 bases are TGTGCCAGCAGCCCAGGGGAGCTTCGGGAGCAGTACTTC. Its protein is CASSPGELREQYF.